This T cell receptor beta chain was recovered during a study of PD-L1 blockade in urothelial cancer. Study details: Analysis of the blood was performed 3 weeks (second dose) and 6 weeks after treatment start.

The V and J ends lost 5 bases and 6 bases, in that order; junction bases with no gene match: 10. This CDR3 spans 15 amino acids. CDR1 is MNHNS and CDR2 is SASEGT in the germline V gene. Time point of the sample: pretreatment peripheral blood. Generated by immunoSEQ multiplex PCR, the TCRdb table keeps only in-frame clones and is missing some. The sample consists of about 51,000 clones, 70% to 90% of them appearing once. Sequences were derived from PBMCs, sampled around atezolizumab (anti-PD-L1) treatment. The receptor was isolated from a man in his fifties or sixties with urothelial cancer. The rearrangement joins TRBV6-1 to TRBJ1-5, with 7 bases fitting TRBD1. In DNA, the CDR3 is TGTGCCAGCAGTACAACGGACAGGTACTCTCAGCCCCAGCATTTT. Translated: CASSTTDRYSQPQHF.